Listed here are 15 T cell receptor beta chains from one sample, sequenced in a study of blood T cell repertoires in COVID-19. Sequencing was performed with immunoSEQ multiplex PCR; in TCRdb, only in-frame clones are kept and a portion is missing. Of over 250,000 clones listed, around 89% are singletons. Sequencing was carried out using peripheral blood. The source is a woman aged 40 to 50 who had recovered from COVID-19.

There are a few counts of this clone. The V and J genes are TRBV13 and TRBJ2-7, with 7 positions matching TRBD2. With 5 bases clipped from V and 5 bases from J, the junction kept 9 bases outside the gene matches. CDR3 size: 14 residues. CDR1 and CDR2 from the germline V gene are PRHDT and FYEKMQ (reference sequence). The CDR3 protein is CASSVAGEGDEQYF. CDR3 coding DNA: TGTGCCAGCAGCGTGGCGGGAGAAGGCGACGAGCAGTACTTC.

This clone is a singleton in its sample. The CDR3 protein is CASSIPSGRAWNTGELFF. The CDR3, as DNA: TGTGCCAGTAGTATCCCCAGCGGGAGGGCCTGGAACACCGGGGAGCTGTTTTTT. The J gene is TRBJ2-2, the V gene TRBV19; 10 bases fit TRBD2. The CDR3 contains 18 residues. The germline V gene has CDR1 LNHDA and CDR2 SQIVND (reference sequence). The V gene end was trimmed by 3 bases and the J gene end by 1 base; junction bases not matched to a gene: 8.

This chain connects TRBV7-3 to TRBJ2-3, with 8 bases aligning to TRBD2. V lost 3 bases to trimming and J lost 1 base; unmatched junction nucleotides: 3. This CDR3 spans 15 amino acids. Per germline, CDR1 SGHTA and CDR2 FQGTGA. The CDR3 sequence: CASSLGAGGTDTQYF. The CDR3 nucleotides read TGTGCCAGCAGCTTGGGAGCGGGAGGCACAGATACGCAGTATTTT.

The CDR3 is CASSLGRGTSGSGYEQYF. In DNA, the CDR3 is TGTGCCAGCTCACTTGGCAGGGGGACTAGCGGGAGCGGGTACGAGCAGTACTTC. This sequence joins TRBV18 and TRBJ2-7, with 14 bases aligning to TRBD2. The CDR3 has 18 residues. Germline CDR1 KGHSH, CDR2 LQKENI. V gave up 4 bases and J gave up 4 bases; unmatched junction bases: 12.

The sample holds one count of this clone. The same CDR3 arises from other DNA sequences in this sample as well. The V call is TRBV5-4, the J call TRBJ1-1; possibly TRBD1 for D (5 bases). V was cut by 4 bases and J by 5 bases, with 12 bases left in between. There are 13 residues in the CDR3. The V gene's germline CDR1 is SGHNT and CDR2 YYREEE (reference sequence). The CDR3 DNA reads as TGTGCCAGCAGCCCGGGGGGGGGAACTGAAGCTTTCTTT. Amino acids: CASSPGGGTEAFF.

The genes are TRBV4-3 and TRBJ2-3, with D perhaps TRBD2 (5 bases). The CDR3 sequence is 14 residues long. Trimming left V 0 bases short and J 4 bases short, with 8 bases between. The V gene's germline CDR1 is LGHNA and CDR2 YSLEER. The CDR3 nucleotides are TGCGCCAGCAGCCAAGAGTCGGGGTCAGATACGCAGTATTTT. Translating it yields CASSQESGSDTQYF.

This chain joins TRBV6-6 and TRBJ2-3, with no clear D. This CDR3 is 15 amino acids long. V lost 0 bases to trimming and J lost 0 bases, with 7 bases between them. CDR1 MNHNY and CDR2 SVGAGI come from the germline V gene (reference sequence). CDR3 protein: CASSYSHPSTDTQYF. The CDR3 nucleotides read TGTGCCAGCAGTTACTCACACCCTAGCACAGATACGCAGTATTTT.

CDR3 loop: CASSKVSGARQETQYF. The CDR3 nucleotides are TGTGCCAGCAGTAAGGTTAGCGGAGCCCGGCAAGAGACCCAGTACTTC. The chain links TRBV6-6 to TRBJ2-5; a possible D gene is TRBD2 (6 bases). The CDR3 runs to 16 residues. Trimming removed 5 bases from V and 2 bases from J, with 18 bases in between. Germline CDR1 is MNHNY and CDR2 is SVGAGI (reference sequence).

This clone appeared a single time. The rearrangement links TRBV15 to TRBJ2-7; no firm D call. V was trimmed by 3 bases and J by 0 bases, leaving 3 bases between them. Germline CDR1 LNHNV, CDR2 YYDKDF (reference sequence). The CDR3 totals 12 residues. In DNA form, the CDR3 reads TGTGCCACCAGCAGTCACTCCTACGAGCAGTACTTC. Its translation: CATSSHSYEQYF.

The CDR3, as DNA: TGTGCCAGCAGCCCCTTCGGGACCGGGGGGCAGTTCTTC. This codes for CASSPFGTGGQFF. The chain joins TRBV7-2 to TRBJ2-1; a possible D gene is TRBD2 (6 bases). CDR3 length: 13 residues. V was pared by 5 bases and J by 12 bases, with 17 bases between. Germline V gene sequence: CDR1 SGHTA, CDR2 FQGNSA. Complete variable domain (other parts from reference TRBV7-2 and TRBJ2-1): GAGVSQSPSNKVTEKGKDVELRCDPISGHTALYWYRQSLGQGLEFLIYFQGNSAPDKSGLPSDRFSAERTGGSVSTLTIQRTQQEDSAVYLCASSPFGTGGQFFGPGTRLTVL.

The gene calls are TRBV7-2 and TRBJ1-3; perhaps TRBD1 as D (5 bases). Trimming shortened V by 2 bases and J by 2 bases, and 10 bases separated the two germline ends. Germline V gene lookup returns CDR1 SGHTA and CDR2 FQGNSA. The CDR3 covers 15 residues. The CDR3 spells CASSLWQGTGNTIYF. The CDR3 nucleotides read TGTGCCAGCAGCTTATGGCAGGGTACTGGAAACACCATATATTTT. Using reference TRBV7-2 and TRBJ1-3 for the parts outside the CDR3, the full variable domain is GAGVSQSPSNKVTEKGKDVELRCDPISGHTALYWYRQSLGQGLEFLIYFQGNSAPDKSGLPSDRFSAERTGGSVSTLTIQRTQQEDSAVYLCASSLWQGTGNTIYFGEGSWLTVV.

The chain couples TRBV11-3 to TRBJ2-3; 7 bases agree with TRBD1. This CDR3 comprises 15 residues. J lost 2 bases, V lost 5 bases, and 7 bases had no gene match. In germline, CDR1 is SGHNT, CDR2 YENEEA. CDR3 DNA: TGTGCCAGCAGCACCCGACAGGGATCCACAGATACGCAGTATTTT. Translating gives CASSTRQGSTDTQYF.

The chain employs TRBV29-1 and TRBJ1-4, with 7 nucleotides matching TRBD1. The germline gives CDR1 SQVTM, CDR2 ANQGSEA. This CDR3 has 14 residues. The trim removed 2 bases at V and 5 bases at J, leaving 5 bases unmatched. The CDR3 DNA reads TGCAGCGTTGAAACGGCAGGGGGAAATGAAAAACTGTTTTTT. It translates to CSVETAGGNEKLFF. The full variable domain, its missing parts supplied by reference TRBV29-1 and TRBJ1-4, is SAVISQKPSRDICQRGTSLTIQCQVDSQVTMMFWYRQQPGQSLTLIATANQGSEATYESGFVIDKFPISRPNLTFSTLTVSNMSPEDSSIYLCSVETAGGNEKLFFGSGTQLSVL.

In DNA, the CDR3 is TGTGCCACCAGTGATTCGACAGCTCCAGTAGGAAAAACCTACGAGCAGTACGTC. This codes for CATSDSTAPVGKTYEQYV. The V gene is TRBV24-1, the J gene TRBJ2-7, with D perhaps matching TRBD1 (5 bases). V lost 2 bases and J lost 2, with 21 bases in between. The CDR3 runs to 18 residues. The germline V gene encodes CDR1 KGHDR and CDR2 SFDVKD.

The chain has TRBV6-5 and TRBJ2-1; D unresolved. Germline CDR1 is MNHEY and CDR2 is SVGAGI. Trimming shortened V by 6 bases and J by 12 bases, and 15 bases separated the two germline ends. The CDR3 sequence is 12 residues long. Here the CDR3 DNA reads TGTGCCAGCAGCCCCGTCGGTACGGGGCAGTTCTTC. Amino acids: CASSPVGTGQFF.